A selection of T cell receptor beta chains follows, all from one sample in a study of cytomegalovirus exposure and HLA in healthy donors. Assay: immunoSEQ multiplex PCR; the TCRdb copy retains only in-frame clones and omits some. The sample comprises 150,000 to 200,000 clones, 82% of which are singletons, and about 1.6% rests with the top ten. The sequencing sample was made of PBMCs. These receptors were taken from a girl aged 10-17 years in good health and CMV-seropositive. CDR3s leave out the opening cysteine and the closing phenylalanine or tryptophan. The listing skips clone size in some rows; elsewhere it reads once, few, many or a size class.

J gene | clone size | V gene | CDR3 protein
TRBJ2-7 | - | TRBV29-1 | SVETGVGTYEQY
TRBJ2-1 | - | TRBV7-8 | ASSPLAGSYNEQF
TRBJ2-6 | few | TRBV7-8 | ASSLVRGELFPGANVLT
TRBJ2-1 | - | TRBV6-5 | ASSLGTSGYNEQF
TRBJ1-1 | - | TRBV25-1 | ASSEQGEEKCAF
TRBJ2-3 | - | TRBV4-1 | ASSFHGPRPNVTQY
TRBJ2-5 | - | TRBV28 | ASRRKLADGTETQY
TRBJ1-4 | - | TRBV28 | ASSLTGVHEKLF
TRBJ1-1 | few | TRBV18 | ASSSDRGYTEAF
TRBJ2-2 | - | TRBV28 | ATQRATNTGELF
TRBJ1-1 | - | TRBV6-5 | ASRLLGSKTEAF
TRBJ2-3 | - | TRBV7-2 | ASSLAPVGAGDTQY
TRBJ2-2 | - | TRBV5-1 | ASSLEGLSEHTGELF
TRBJ2-1 | - | TRBV28 | ASSELARIYNEQF
TRBJ2-2 | - | TRBV6-5 | ASSPGQPTGELF
TRBJ2-1 | - | TRBV4-3 | ASSQDSKIPYNEQF
TRBJ1-6 | - | TRBV27 | ASSWTTLPSYNSPLH
TRBJ2-7 | - | TRBV28 | ASSLVGRGGGPYEQY
TRBJ1-3 | - | TRBV5-1 | ASSLVGDPNSGNTIY
TRBJ1-2 | - | TRBV10-3 | AIREGPANYGYT